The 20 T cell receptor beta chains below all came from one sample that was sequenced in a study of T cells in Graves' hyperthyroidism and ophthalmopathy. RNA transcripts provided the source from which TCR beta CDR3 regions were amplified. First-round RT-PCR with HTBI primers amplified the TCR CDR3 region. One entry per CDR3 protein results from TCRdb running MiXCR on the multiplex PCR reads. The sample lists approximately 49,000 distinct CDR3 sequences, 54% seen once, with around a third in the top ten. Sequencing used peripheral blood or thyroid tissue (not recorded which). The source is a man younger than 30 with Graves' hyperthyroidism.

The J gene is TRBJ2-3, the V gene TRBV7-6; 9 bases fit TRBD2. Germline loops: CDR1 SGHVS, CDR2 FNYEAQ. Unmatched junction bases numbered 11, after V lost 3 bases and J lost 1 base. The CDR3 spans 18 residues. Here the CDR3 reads CASSFSSGGRAGTDTQYF. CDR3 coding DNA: TGTGCCAGCAGCTTTTCGTCTGGCGGGAGGGCAGGCACAGATACGCAGTATTTT.

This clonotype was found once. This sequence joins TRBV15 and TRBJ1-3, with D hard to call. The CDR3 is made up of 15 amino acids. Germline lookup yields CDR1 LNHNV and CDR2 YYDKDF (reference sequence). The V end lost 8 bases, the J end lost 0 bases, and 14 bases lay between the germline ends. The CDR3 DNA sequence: TGTGCCACCCGGCAAGGACGGAACTCTGGAAACACCATATATTTT. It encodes CATRQGRNSGNTIYF. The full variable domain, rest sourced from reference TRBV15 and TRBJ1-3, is DAMVIQNPRYQVTQFGKPVTLSCSQTLNHNVMYWYQQKSSQAPKLLFHYYDKDFNNEADTPDNFQSRRPNTSFCFLDIRSPGLGDTAMYLCATRQGRNSGNTIYFGEGSWLTVV.

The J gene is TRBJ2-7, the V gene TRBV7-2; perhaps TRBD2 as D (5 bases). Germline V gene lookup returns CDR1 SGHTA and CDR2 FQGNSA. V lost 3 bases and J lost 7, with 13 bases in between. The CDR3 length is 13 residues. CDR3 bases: TGTGCCAGCAGCTTGCTAGGGAGTAGTGAGCAGTACTTC. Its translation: CASSLLGSSEQYF.

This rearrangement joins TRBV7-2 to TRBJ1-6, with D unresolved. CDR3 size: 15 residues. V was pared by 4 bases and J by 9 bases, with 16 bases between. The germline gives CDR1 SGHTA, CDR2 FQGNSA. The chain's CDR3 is CASSSDGPRISPLHF. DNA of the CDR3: TGTGCCAGCAGCTCGGACGGACCGAGGATTTCACCCCTCCACTTT.

This CDR3 reads CASSNRETYEQYF. The CDR3 nucleotides read TGCGCCAGCAGTAACCGGGAGACCTACGAGCAGTACTTC. This chain uses TRBV4-1 with TRBJ2-7; TRBD2 might be the D (6 bases). CDR3 length: 13 amino acids. Trimming took off 6 bases at V and 2 bases at J, with 11 bases between the two ends. Germline CDR1 is MGHRA and CDR2 is YSYEKL.

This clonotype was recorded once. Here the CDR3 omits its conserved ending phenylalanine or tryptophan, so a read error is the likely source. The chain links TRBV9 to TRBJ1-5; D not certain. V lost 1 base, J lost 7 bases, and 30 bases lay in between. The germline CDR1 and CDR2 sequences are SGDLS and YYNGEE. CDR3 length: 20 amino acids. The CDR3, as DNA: TGTGCCAGCAGCGTAAACATTGTGTCAAACACCGGGGAGGGTGTACAGCCCCAGCATCTT. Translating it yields CASSVNIVSNTGEGVQPQHL.

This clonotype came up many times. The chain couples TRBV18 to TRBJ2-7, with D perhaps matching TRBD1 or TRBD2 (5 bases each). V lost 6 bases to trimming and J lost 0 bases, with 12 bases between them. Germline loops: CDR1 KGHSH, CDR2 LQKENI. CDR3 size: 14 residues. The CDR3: CASSWDPDSYEQYF. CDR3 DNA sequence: TGTGCCAGCTCCTGGGACCCAGACTCCTACGAGCAGTACTTC.

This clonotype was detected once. In DNA, the CDR3 is TGTGCCATCAGTGTCGGGACAGGGTCTTGCGGCTACACCTTC. Its translation is CAISVGTGSCGYTF. This rearrangement joins TRBV10-3 to TRBJ1-2, with 9 bases that match TRBD1. Germline V gene data show CDR1 as ENHRY and CDR2 as SYGVKD. J was trimmed by 8 bases and V by 4 bases; bases with no gene match: 8. The CDR3 runs 14 residues.

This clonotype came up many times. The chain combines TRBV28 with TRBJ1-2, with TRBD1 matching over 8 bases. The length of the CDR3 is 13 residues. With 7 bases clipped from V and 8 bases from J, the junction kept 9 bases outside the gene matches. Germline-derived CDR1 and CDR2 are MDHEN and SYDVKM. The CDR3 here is CASKGQGPGGYTF. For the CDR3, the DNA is TGTGCCAGCAAAGGACAGGGCCCGGGGGGCTACACCTTC.

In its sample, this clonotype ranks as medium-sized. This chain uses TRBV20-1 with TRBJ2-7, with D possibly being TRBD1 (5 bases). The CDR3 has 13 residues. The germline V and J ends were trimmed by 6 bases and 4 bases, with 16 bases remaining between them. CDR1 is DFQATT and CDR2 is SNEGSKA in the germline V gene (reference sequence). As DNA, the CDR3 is TGCAGTGCCCTTGCAGGGTACGGGTACGAGCAGTACTTC. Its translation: CSALAGYGYEQYF.

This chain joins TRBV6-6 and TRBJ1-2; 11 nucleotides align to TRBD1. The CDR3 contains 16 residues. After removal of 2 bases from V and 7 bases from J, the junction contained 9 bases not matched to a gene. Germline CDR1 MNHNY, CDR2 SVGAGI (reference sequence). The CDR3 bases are TGTGCCAGCAGTTACCAGGGACAGGGGGTGCAGTCTGGCTACACCTTC. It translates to CASSYQGQGVQSGYTF.

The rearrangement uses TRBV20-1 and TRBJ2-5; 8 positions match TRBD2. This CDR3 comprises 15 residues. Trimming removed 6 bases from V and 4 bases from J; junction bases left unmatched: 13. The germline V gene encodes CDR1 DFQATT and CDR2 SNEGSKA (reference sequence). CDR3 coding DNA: TGCAGTGCGTCCTGGAGCGGGAGTCTTGGAGAGACCCAGTACTTC. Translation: CSASWSGSLGETQYF.

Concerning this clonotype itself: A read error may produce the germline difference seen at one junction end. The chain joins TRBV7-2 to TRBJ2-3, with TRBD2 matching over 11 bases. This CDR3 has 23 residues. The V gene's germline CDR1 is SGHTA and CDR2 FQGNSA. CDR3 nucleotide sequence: TGCGCCAGCAGCCAAGATTACATACGTACTAGCGGGGGCCGTTTATCGTTTACAGATACGCAGTATTTT. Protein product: CASSQDYIRTSGGRLSFTDTQYF.

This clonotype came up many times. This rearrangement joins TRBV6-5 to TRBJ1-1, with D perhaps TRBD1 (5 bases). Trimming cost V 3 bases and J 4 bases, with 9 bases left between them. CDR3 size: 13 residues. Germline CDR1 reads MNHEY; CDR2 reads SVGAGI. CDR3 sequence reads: CASSYLGGTEAFF. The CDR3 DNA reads TGTGCCAGCAGTTATCTGGGGGGCACTGAAGCTTTCTTT.

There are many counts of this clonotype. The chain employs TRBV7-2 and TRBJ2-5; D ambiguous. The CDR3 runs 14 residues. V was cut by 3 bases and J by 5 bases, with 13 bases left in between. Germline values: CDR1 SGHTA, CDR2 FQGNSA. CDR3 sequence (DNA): TGTGCCAGCAGCTTTAGGCTGCTGGCGGAGACCCAGTACTTC. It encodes CASSFRLLAETQYF.

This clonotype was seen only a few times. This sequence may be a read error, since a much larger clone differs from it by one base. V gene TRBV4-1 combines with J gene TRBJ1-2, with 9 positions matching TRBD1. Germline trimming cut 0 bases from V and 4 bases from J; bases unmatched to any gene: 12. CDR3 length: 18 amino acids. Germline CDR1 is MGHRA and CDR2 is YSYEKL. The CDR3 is CASSQEWAPGTGSYGYTF. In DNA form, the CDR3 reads TGCGCCAGCAGCCAAGAGTGGGCCCCCGGGACAGGGAGCTATGGCTACACCTTC.

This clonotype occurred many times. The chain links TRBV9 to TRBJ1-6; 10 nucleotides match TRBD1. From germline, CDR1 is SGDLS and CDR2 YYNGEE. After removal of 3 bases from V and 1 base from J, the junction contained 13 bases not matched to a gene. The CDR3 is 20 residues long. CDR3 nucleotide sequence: TGTGCCAGCAGCGCCAGAGACAGGGGGCTGAGTGGATCCTATAATTCACCCCTCCACTTT. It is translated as CASSARDRGLSGSYNSPLHF.

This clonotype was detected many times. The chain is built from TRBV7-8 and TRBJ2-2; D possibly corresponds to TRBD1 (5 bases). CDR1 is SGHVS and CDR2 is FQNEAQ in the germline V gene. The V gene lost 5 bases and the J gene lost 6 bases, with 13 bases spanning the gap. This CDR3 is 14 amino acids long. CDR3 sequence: CASSLRGRAGELFF. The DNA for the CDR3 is TGTGCCAGCAGCCTAAGGGGCAGAGCCGGGGAGCTGTTTTTT.

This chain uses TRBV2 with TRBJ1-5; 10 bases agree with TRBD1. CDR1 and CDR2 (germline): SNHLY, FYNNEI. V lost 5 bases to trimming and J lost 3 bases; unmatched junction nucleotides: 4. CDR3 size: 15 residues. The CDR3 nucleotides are TGTGCCAGCAGTCTGGGACAGGGGAACAATCAGCCCCAGCATTTT. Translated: CASSLGQGNNQPQHF. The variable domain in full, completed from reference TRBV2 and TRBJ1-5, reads EPEVTQTPSHQVTQMGQEVILRCVPISNHLYFYWYRQILGQKVEFLVSFYNNEISEKSEIFDDQFSVERPDGSNFTLKIRSTKLEDSAMYFCASSLGQGNNQPQHFGDGTRLSIL.

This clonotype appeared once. Here the CDR3 reads CSVRPKYALYEQYF. In DNA form, the CDR3 reads TGCAGCGTGAGGCCAAAGTACGCTTTGTACGAGCAGTACTTC. V is TRBV29-1 and J is TRBJ2-7; D not resolved. CDR1 SQVTM and CDR2 ANQGSEA come from the germline V gene. V lost 6 bases and J lost 4, with 19 bases in between. This CDR3 region has 14 residues.